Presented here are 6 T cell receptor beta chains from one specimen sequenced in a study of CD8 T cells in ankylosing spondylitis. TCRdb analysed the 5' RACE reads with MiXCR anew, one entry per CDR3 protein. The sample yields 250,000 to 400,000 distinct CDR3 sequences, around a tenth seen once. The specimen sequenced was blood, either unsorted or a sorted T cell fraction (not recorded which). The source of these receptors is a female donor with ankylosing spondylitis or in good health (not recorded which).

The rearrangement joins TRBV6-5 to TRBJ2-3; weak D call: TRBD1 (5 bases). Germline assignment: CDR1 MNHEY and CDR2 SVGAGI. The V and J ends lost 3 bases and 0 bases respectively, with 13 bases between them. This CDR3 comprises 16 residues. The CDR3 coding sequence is TGTGCCAGCAGTTATAGGGTGCCAGGGAGCACAGATACGCAGTATTTT. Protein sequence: CASSYRVPGSTDTQYF.

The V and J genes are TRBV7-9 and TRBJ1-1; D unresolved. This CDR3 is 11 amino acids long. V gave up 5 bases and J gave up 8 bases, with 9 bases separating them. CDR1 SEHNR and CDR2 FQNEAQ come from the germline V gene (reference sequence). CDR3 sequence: CASSQLGEAFF. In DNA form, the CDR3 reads TGTGCCAGCAGCCAATTAGGAGAAGCTTTCTTT.

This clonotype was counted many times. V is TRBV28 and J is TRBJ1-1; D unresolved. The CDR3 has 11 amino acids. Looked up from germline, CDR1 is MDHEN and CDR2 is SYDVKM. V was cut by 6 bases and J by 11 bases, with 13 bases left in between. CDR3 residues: CASRILGEAFF. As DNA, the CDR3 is TGTGCCAGCAGGATCCTCGGGGAGGCTTTCTTT. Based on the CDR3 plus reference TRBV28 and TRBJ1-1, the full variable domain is DVKVTQSSRYLVKRTGEKVFLECVQDMDHENMFWYRQDPGLGLRLIYFSYDVKMKEKGDIPEGYSVSREKKERFSLILESASTNQTSMYLCASRILGEAFFGQGTRLTVV.

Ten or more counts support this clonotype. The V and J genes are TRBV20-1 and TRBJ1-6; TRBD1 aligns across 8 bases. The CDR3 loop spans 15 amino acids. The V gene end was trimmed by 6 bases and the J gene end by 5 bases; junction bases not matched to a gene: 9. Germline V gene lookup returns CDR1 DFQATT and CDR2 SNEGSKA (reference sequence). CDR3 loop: CSAPTRQGNNSPLHF. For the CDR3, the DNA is TGCAGTGCCCCAACCCGACAGGGGAATAATTCACCCCTCCACTTT.

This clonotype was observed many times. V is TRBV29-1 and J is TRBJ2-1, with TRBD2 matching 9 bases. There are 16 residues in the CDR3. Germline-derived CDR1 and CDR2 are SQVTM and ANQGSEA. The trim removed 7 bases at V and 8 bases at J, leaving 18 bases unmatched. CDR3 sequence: CSAQGGLAGPSDEQFF. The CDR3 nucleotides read TGCAGCGCCCAGGGAGGGCTAGCGGGACCATCGGATGAGCAGTTCTTC.

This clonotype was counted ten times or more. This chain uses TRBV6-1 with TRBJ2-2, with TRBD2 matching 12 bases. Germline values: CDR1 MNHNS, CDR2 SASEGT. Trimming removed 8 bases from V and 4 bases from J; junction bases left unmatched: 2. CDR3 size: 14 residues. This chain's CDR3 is CASQLAGGTGELFF. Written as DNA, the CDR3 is TGTGCCAGCCAACTAGCGGGAGGCACCGGGGAGCTGTTTTTT.